This is a list of T cell receptor beta chains from one sample in a study of blood T cell repertoires in COVID-19. This table comes from immunoSEQ multiplex PCR, and its TCRdb copy is limited to in-frame clones, with some not included. The sample carries around 220,000 clones, roughly 80% recorded once. Sequencing was done on a sample of peripheral blood. These receptor sequences come from a man younger than 45 with active or convalescent COVID-19. Each CDR3 is given without its conserved first and last residue. D genes are given only for firm matches.

D: NA; J: TRBJ2-3; V: TRBV5-1; CDR3: ASSLVSGSIDTQY
D: NA; J: TRBJ2-1; V: TRBV7-9; CDR3: ASSTSGSYNEQF
D: TRBD1; J: TRBJ2-7; V: TRBV27; CDR3: ASWTGTGSPYEQY
D: NA; J: TRBJ1-3; V: TRBV18; CDR3: ASSTSDSPTSGNTIY
D: TRBD1; J: TRBJ1-6; V: TRBV12-3/TRBV12-4; CDR3: ASSKDRNLPLH
D: TRBD2; J: TRBJ2-7; V: TRBV9; CDR3: ASSGEGRHYEQY
D: NA; J: TRBJ1-2; V: TRBV9; CDR3: ASSVVGQAPGGYT
D: NA; J: TRBJ2-3; V: TRBV19; CDR3: ASSPGTLGDTQY
D: NA; J: TRBJ2-5; V: TRBV5-5; CDR3: ASNPIQGFETQY
D: TRBD1; J: TRBJ1-5; V: TRBV18; CDR3: ASSPSTGDASNQPQH
D: NA; J: TRBJ1-4; V: TRBV2; CDR3: ASSEFRVQNEKLF
D: NA; J: TRBJ1-1; V: TRBV19; CDR3: ASSILWSMNTEAF
D: TRBD1; J: TRBJ1-2; V: TRBV28; CDR3: ASSLNPRQGGGYT
D: TRBD2; J: TRBJ2-3; V: TRBV5-1; CDR3: ASSYGTSGTDTQY
D: TRBD1; J: TRBJ1-2; V: TRBV4-1; CDR3: ASSQDAGGYNYGYT
D: TRBD1; J: TRBJ1-1; V: TRBV3-1/TRBV3-2; CDR3: ASNGQGNTEAF
D: TRBD1; J: TRBJ2-7; V: TRBV29-1; CDR3: SVVKTGPGYEQY
D: TRBD1; J: TRBJ2-3; V: TRBV28; CDR3: ASSFVRGPSTDTQY
D: TRBD1; J: TRBJ1-1; V: TRBV7-9; CDR3: ASSDDRAAF
D: TRBD2; J: TRBJ2-3; V: TRBV3-1/TRBV3-2; CDR3: ASSQGLAGLSTDTQY
D: NA; J: TRBJ1-6; V: TRBV30; CDR3: AWSVLGGGRSPLH
D: TRBD2; J: TRBJ2-7; V: TRBV5-1; CDR3: ASSNTGLAGEQY
D: NA; J: TRBJ2-5; V: TRBV7-2; CDR3: ASSLGGGQETQY
D: NA; J: TRBJ1-4; V: TRBV21-1; CDR3: ASSIPGQGWVLELF
D: TRBD2; J: TRBJ2-3; V: TRBV6-6; CDR3: ASSPRLAGAPFPVTQY
D: TRBD2; J: TRBJ2-3; V: TRBV9; CDR3: ASSVFGGEEDTQY
D: NA; J: TRBJ2-7; V: TRBV28; CDR3: ASSLVLAGSYEQY
D: NA; J: TRBJ1-4; V: TRBV2; CDR3: ASAAGRGGEKLF
D: TRBD1; J: TRBJ2-5; V: TRBV5-4; CDR3: ASSGRTGGETQY
D: NA; J: TRBJ1-6; V: TRBV5-6; CDR3: ASSFLRVGGNSPLH
D: TRBD2; J: TRBJ2-3; V: TRBV5-1; CDR3: ASSLGRLAGDTDTQY
D: NA; J: TRBJ2-2; V: TRBV19; CDR3: ASSIRGGGNTGELF
D: NA; J: TRBJ1-1; V: TRBV10-3; CDR3: AIRTGNTEAF
D: NA; J: TRBJ1-1; V: TRBV18; CDR3: ASSPDRLNTEAF
D: NA; J: TRBJ1-2; V: TRBV2; CDR3: ASRADSPGYT
D: TRBD2; J: TRBJ2-3; V: TRBV6-5; CDR3: ASSYEAAGARDTQY
D: TRBD1; J: TRBJ2-6; V: TRBV7-8; CDR3: ASSQTGTGANVLT
D: NA; J: TRBJ2-1; V: TRBV7-3; CDR3: ASSSWAEGEQF
D: TRBD1; J: TRBJ1-3; V: TRBV19; CDR3: ASSNRGSSGNTIY
D: TRBD1; J: TRBJ2-7; V: TRBV27; CDR3: ASSGVGTGTHEQY
D: TRBD2; J: TRBJ2-5; V: TRBV27; CDR3: ASATGLAGVETQY
D: NA; J: TRBJ1-1; V: TRBV6-6; CDR3: ASSMPGQRNTEAF
D: TRBD1; J: TRBJ2-5; V: TRBV20-1; CDR3: SAGDRETQY
D: NA; J: TRBJ1-5; V: TRBV19; CDR3: ASSSDTQPQH
D: NA; J: TRBJ1-2; V: TRBV18; CDR3: ASSPGQLIFLYGYT
D: NA; J: TRBJ1-5; V: TRBV7-2; CDR3: ASSQGYQPQH
D: TRBD1; J: TRBJ1-1; V: TRBV28; CDR3: ASTSPGTGHTEAF
D: TRBD1; J: TRBJ1-2; V: TRBV27; CDR3: ASSLLGGGGYGYT
D: TRBD1; J: TRBJ2-3; V: TRBV6-1; CDR3: ASSEGRGPDTQY
D: NA; J: TRBJ2-3; V: TRBV5-4; CDR3: ASSGGLLQY
D: NA; J: TRBJ2-7; V: TRBV2; CDR3: ASSVHYEQY
D: NA; J: TRBJ2-2; V: TRBV7-2; CDR3: ASSLRQGRAGELF
D: TRBD2; J: TRBJ2-1; V: TRBV7-8; CDR3: ASSRGTSGGALDEQF
D: NA; J: TRBJ1-1; V: TRBV29-1; CDR3: SVGRDGRTEAF
D: TRBD1; J: TRBJ1-2; V: TRBV28; CDR3: ASSLQQGFGYT